What follows are 11 T cell receptor beta chains derived from one specimen sequenced in a study of blood T cell repertoires in COVID-19. The data were produced by immunoSEQ multiplex PCR, yet TCRdb's version contains in-frame clones alone and is incomplete. The sample includes approximately 100,000 clones, around 89% of them seen just once. The sample comprised peripheral blood. Source of these receptors: a woman at least 80 years old with acute or convalescent COVID-19.

This chain connects TRBV5-1 to TRBJ2-2; no clear D. The germline V and J ends were trimmed by 4 bases and 0 bases, with 10 bases remaining between them. The CDR3 has 15 residues. Germline V CDR1 and CDR2: SGHRS, YFSETQ. The chain's CDR3 is CASSGQTTNTGELFF. Written as DNA, the CDR3 is TGCGCCAGCAGCGGCCAAACTACGAACACCGGGGAGCTGTTTTTT.

The chain employs TRBV4-2 and TRBJ2-6, with D uncertain. V gave up 1 base and J gave up 0 bases, with 10 bases separating them. Germline values: CDR1 LGHNA, CDR2 YNFKEQ. The length of the CDR3 is 17 residues. The CDR3 sequence is CASSQVGRLSGANVLTF. The CDR3 DNA reads as TGTGCCAGCAGCCAAGTGGGCAGGCTCTCTGGGGCCAACGTCCTGACTTTC.

The chain recombines TRBV28 with TRBJ1-1; 11 bases map to TRBD1. Germline loops: CDR1 MDHEN, CDR2 SYDVKM. Trimming at V came to 6 bases and at J to 10 bases, leaving 10 bases not matched to a gene. CDR3 length equals 14 residues. CDR3 in amino acids: CASRQAGQGARAFF. The CDR3 bases are TGTGCCAGCAGACAGGCTGGACAGGGGGCTAGAGCTTTCTTT.

CDR3 in DNA: TGTGCCAGCAGTCCACCGGGACAGGGGTCCGGGGAGCTGTTTTTT. It is translated as CASSPPGQGSGELFF. The genes are TRBV6-2 or TRBV6-3 and TRBJ2-2, with 10 bases identical to TRBD1. Losses at the gene ends were 5 bases for V and 6 bases for J; bases not matched to a gene: 6. The CDR3 extends over 15 amino acids. Germline V gene sequence: CDR1 MNHEY, CDR2 SVGEGT.

This chain joins TRBV2 and TRBJ2-1; 7 nucleotides agree with TRBD1. The V segment lost 3 bases and the J segment 4 bases; nucleotides outside the gene matches: 3. The CDR3 sequence is 14 residues long. Germline values: CDR1 SNHLY, CDR2 FYNNEI. CDR3 in amino acids: CASSDGTAYNEQFF. In DNA form, the CDR3 reads TGTGCCAGCAGTGATGGGACAGCTTACAATGAGCAGTTCTTC. Looking up the rest from reference TRBV2 and TRBJ2-1 gives the full variable domain: EPEVTQTPSHQVTQMGQEVILRCVPISNHLYFYWYRQILGQKVEFLVSFYNNEISEKSEIFDDQFSVERPDGSNFTLKIRSTKLEDSAMYFCASSDGTAYNEQFFGPGTRLTVL.

This chain connects TRBV5-5 to TRBJ1-6, with D perhaps matching TRBD1 (6 bases). Germline V CDR1 and CDR2: SGHKS, YYEKEE (reference sequence). The CDR3 runs to 15 residues. The V and J ends lost 3 bases and 3 bases respectively, with 10 bases between them. In nucleotides, the CDR3 is TGTGCCAGCAGCTATTGGACAGACTATAATTCACCCCTCCACTTT. Protein: CASSYWTDYNSPLHF. The full variable domain, in which reference TRBV5-5 and TRBJ1-6 provide the parts outside the CDR3, is DAGVTQSPTHLIKTRGQQVTLRCSPISGHKSVSWYQQVLGQGPQFIFQYYEKEERGRGNFPDRFSARQFPNYSSELNVNALLLGDSALYLCASSYWTDYNSPLHFGNGTRLTVT.

V is TRBV27 and J is TRBJ2-7, with D tentatively TRBD1 (6 bases). V was pared by 5 bases and J by 2 bases, with 10 bases between. The CDR3 runs to 13 residues. The V gene's germline CDR1 is MNHEY and CDR2 SMNVEV (reference sequence). CDR3: CASSTGHTYEQYF. CDR3 coding DNA: TGTGCCAGCAGTACGGGACACACCTACGAGCAGTACTTC.

The gene calls are TRBV19 and TRBJ1-2, with 9 bases fitting TRBD1. This CDR3 comprises 18 residues. Trimming cost V 2 bases and J 2 bases; bases outside gene matches: 12. CDR1 and CDR2 from the germline V gene are LNHDA and SQIVND (reference sequence). The CDR3 DNA sequence: TGTGCCAGTAGTATACCCCCCGCTCAAGGACAGGGGAACTATGGCTACACCTTC. Translated: CASSIPPAQGQGNYGYTF.

The chain employs TRBV27 and TRBJ1-1, with 9 bases that match TRBD1. The germline V gene has CDR1 MNHEY and CDR2 SMNVEV (reference sequence). The V gene end was trimmed by 7 bases and the J gene end by 1 base; junction bases not matched to a gene: 4. CDR3 length: 14 amino acids. Here the CDR3 reads CASIRDRANTEAFF. The CDR3 DNA follows: TGTGCCAGCATCAGGGACAGGGCGAACACTGAAGCTTTCTTT.

This chain links TRBV5-1 with TRBJ2-1; no definite D call. This CDR3 comprises 13 residues. The germline V gene encodes CDR1 SGHRS and CDR2 YFSETQ. Trimming pared 0 bases from V and 3 bases from J, leaving 4 bases between. As DNA, the CDR3 is TGCGCCAGCAGCTTGGACGGCTACAATGAGCAGTTCTTC. It encodes CASSLDGYNEQFF.

This chain uses TRBV29-1 with TRBJ2-5; a weak D match, TRBD1 (6 bases). Germline-derived CDR1 and CDR2 are SQVTM and ANQGSEA. There are 12 residues in the CDR3. Trimming shortened V by 7 bases and J by 5 bases, and 14 bases separated the two germline ends. The CDR3 coding sequence is TGCAGCGGACGGACAGCTGGGGAGACCCAGTACTTC. It codes for CSGRTAGETQYF.